This passage covers 30 T cell receptor beta chains from one sample sequenced in a study of molecular identifiers for immune sequencing clone quantification. TCRdb redid the calling of the PCR reads with MiXCR, one entry per CDR3 protein. The profile covers nearly 650,000 distinct CDR3 sequences, with 25% appearing a single time and approximately 0.75% taken by the ten largest. Input material: naive CD8+ T cells from blood, with Jurkat cell RNA spiked in. Subset here: FACS-sorted CD8+CD4-CCR7+CD45RA+ naive T cells. These receptors came from a human donor in good health. Some libraries in this study had Jurkat cell RNA spiked in.

This clonotype was seen ten or more times. The gene calls are TRBV7-9 and TRBJ2-5; 9 bases fit TRBD1. V was clipped by 4 bases and J by 4 bases; unmatched bases: 10. From germline, CDR1 is SEHNR and CDR2 FQNEAQ (reference sequence). CDR3 length: 16 residues. The CDR3 spells CASSSITGGIGETQYF. The DNA for the CDR3 is TGTGCCAGCAGCTCAATCACAGGGGGCATTGGAGAGACCCAGTACTTC. Drawing the rest from reference TRBV7-9 and TRBJ2-5, the complete variable domain is DTGVSQNPRHKITKRGQNVTFRCDPISEHNRLYWYRQTLGQGPEFLTYFQNEAQLEKSRLLSDRFSAERPKGSFSTLEIQRTEQGDSAMYLCASSSITGGIGETQYFGPGTRLLVL.

In this sample, this clonotype turned up a few times. This CDR3 reads CASSPPGGSNEQFF. CDR3 nucleotide sequence: TGTGCCAGCAGCCCGCCCGGGGGTAGCAATGAGCAGTTCTTC. The chain recombines TRBV7-9 with TRBJ2-1, with D possibly TRBD2 on 6 matching bases. CDR1 and CDR2 (germline): SEHNR, FQNEAQ (reference sequence). This CDR3 region has 14 residues. V lost 5 bases and J 6 bases, leaving 14 bases between the germline ends.

In this sample, this clonotype turned up many times. This sequence joins TRBV7-2 and TRBJ2-1, with 9 bases identical to TRBD2. In germline, CDR1 is SGHTA, CDR2 FQGNSA. The CDR3 totals 19 residues. V lost 5 bases to trimming and J lost 0 bases; unmatched junction nucleotides: 14. The CDR3 nucleotides are TGTGCCAGCAGCCCTGTTGGGCTAGCGGGACGAGACTCCTACAATGAGCAGTTCTTC. Protein sequence: CASSPVGLAGRDSYNEQFF.

This clonotype was counted only a few times. The genes are TRBV2 and TRBJ2-7; no definite D call. This CDR3 comprises 15 residues. Germline V lookup: CDR1 SNHLY, CDR2 FYNNEI. V lost 6 bases and J lost 3, with 18 bases in between. The CDR3 DNA sequence: TGTGCCAGCAGCGTAGGTCCCTCGGGCTACTACGAGCAGTACTTC. This sequence encodes CASSVGPSGYYEQYF. Full variable domain (outside the CDR3, taken from reference TRBV2 and TRBJ2-7): EPEVTQTPSHQVTQMGQEVILRCVPISNHLYFYWYRQILGQKVEFLVSFYNNEISEKSEIFDDQFSVERPDGSNFTLKIRSTKLEDSAMYFCASSVGPSGYYEQYFGPGTRLTVT.

The table lists this clonotype with a count of one. This chain connects TRBV7-9 to TRBJ2-3; 10 bases map to TRBD1. V lost 11 bases to trimming and J lost 2 bases; unmatched junction nucleotides: 13. The length of the CDR3 is 16 residues. Germline V CDR1 and CDR2: SEHNR, FQNEAQ (reference sequence). The CDR3 protein is CARRFLDRGPTDTQYF. CDR3 nucleotide sequence: TGTGCCCGCCGTTTTCTCGACAGGGGGCCCACAGATACGCAGTATTTT.

A few counts support this clonotype. A much larger clone differs by one base, so this may be a read error. The chain uses TRBV7-2 and TRBJ2-3; D remains ambiguous. The CDR3 has 14 amino acids. CDR1 is SGHTA and CDR2 is FQGNSA in the germline V gene. Trimming shortened V by 1 base and J by 2 bases, and 7 bases separated the two germline ends. For the CDR3, the DNA is TGTGCCAGCAGCTTAGACATCCACACAGATACGCAGTATTTT. Amino acids: CASSLDIHTDTQYF. Complete variable domain (other parts from reference TRBV7-2 and TRBJ2-3): GAGVSQSPSNKVTEKGKDVELRCDPISGHTALYWYRQSLGQGLEFLIYFQGNSAPDKSGLPSDRFSAERTGGSVSTLTIQRTQQEDSAVYLCASSLDIHTDTQYFGPGTRLTVL.

There are many counts of this clonotype. The J gene is TRBJ2-5, the V gene TRBV4-3; D unclear. V was trimmed by 0 bases and J by 2 bases, leaving 13 bases between them. There are 16 residues in the CDR3. Germline CDR1 reads LGHNA; CDR2 reads YSLEER. In DNA form, the CDR3 reads TGCGCCAGCAGCCAAGATCGCTCGGTCGGGCAAGAGACCCAGTACTTC. It translates to CASSQDRSVGQETQYF.

The sample holds many counts of this clonotype. The rearrangement links TRBV9 to TRBJ1-1, with D perhaps TRBD1 (6 bases). The V gene's germline CDR1 is SGDLS and CDR2 YYNGEE. The CDR3 runs to 12 residues. V shed 7 bases and J shed 8 bases, with 15 bases lying between them. CDR3 nucleotide sequence: TGTGCCAGCTCACCGGGACAATCCGAAGCTTTCTTT. Translated, it gives CASSPGQSEAFF.

In its sample, this clonotype was seen a few times. The chain couples TRBV4-3 to TRBJ2-2; 8 nucleotides agree with TRBD2. This CDR3 spans 16 amino acids. With 0 bases clipped from V and 3 bases from J, the junction kept 3 bases outside the gene matches. Per germline, CDR1 LGHNA and CDR2 YSLEER. The chain's CDR3 is CASSQDVAGYTGELFF. CDR3 coding DNA: TGCGCCAGCAGCCAAGATGTAGCGGGGTACACCGGGGAGCTGTTTTTT.

This clonotype was counted only a few times. The chain couples TRBV5-6 to TRBJ1-2, with D maybe TRBD1 (5 bases). The CDR3 loop spans 11 amino acids. Germline CDR1 reads SGHDT; CDR2 reads YYEEEE. The germline V and J ends were trimmed by 7 bases and 7 bases, with 11 bases remaining between them. The CDR3 is CASGEGFGYTF. CDR3 bases: TGTGCCAGCGGCGAGGGGTTTGGCTACACCTTC.

The V gene is TRBV29-1, the J gene TRBJ2-2; perhaps TRBD2 as D (6 bases). In germline, CDR1 is SQVTM, CDR2 ANQGSEA. CDR3 size: 13 residues. Trimming shortened V by 7 bases and J by 2 bases, and 11 bases separated the two germline ends. The CDR3 DNA reads TGCAGCGGAAGTGCGGGAAACACCGGGGAGCTGTTTTTT. Amino acid sequence: CSGSAGNTGELFF.

This chain joins TRBV28 and TRBJ2-1; D possibly uses TRBD1 or TRBD2 (5 bases each). CDR3 length: 14 residues. CDR1 is MDHEN and CDR2 is SYDVKM in the germline V gene. Trimming cost V 6 bases and J 6 bases, with 15 bases left between them. The CDR3 spells CASRGGGGSNEQFF. DNA of the CDR3: TGTGCCAGCAGAGGTGGGGGTGGAAGCAATGAGCAGTTCTTC.

As for this clonotype: At one boundary the junction diverges from the germline segment, which might be a read error. The chain has TRBV3-1 and TRBJ1-5; 7 nucleotides agree with TRBD1. The CDR3 loop spans 14 amino acids. The germline V gene has CDR1 LGHDT and CDR2 YNNKEL (reference sequence). CDR3 DNA: TGTGCCAGCAGCCAAACACAGGGGTTTCAGCTCCAGCATTTT. This translates into CASSQTQGFQLQHF.

The rearrangement joins TRBV9 to TRBJ2-4, with D unresolved. Germline CDR1 is SGDLS and CDR2 is YYNGEE. This CDR3 contains 14 residues. The germline V and J ends were trimmed by 2 bases and 8 bases, with 14 bases remaining between them. This chain's CDR3 is CASSVDGLFDIQYF. For the CDR3, the DNA is TGTGCCAGCAGCGTCGATGGCCTCTTTGACATTCAGTACTTC. The full variable domain, rest sourced from reference TRBV9 and TRBJ2-4, is DSGVTQTPKHLITATGQRVTLRCSPRSGDLSVYWYQQSLDQGLQFLIQYYNGEERAKGNILERFSAQQFPDLHSELNLSSLELGDSALYFCASSVDGLFDIQYFGAGTRLSVL.

In this sample, this clonotype turned up a few times. The chain joins TRBV7-9 to TRBJ1-3; possible D gene TRBD1, 5 bases. The CDR3 contains 15 residues. In germline, CDR1 is SEHNR, CDR2 FQNEAQ (reference sequence). V gave up 5 bases and J gave up 6 bases, with 17 bases separating them. The DNA for the CDR3 is TGTGCCAGCAGCCCATGGGACTACGAGGAAAACACCATATATTTT. It encodes CASSPWDYEENTIYF.

This clonotype appeared a few times. The gene calls are TRBV27 and TRBJ1-3; 9 bases are a match to TRBD1. Germline loops: CDR1 MNHEY, CDR2 SMNVEV (reference sequence). The junction had 4 bases not matched to a gene; V was cut back by 6 bases and J by 1 base. This CDR3 is 15 amino acids long. CDR3 protein: CASRGQGTSGNTIYF. CDR3 coding DNA: TGTGCCAGCAGGGGACAGGGTACATCTGGAAACACCATATATTTT.

This clonotype has a handful of counts. The junction departs from the called germline gene at one end, perhaps through a read error. This chain joins TRBV11-2 and TRBJ2-3, with D maybe TRBD2 (6 bases). Germline CDR1 SGHAT, CDR2 FQNNGV. The CDR3 has 16 amino acids. The CDR3 loop is CASSPWGLSLTDTRYF. Here the CDR3 DNA reads TGTGCCAGCAGCCCGTGGGGACTCAGCCTCACAGATACGCGGTATTTT.

The chain recombines TRBV4-3 with TRBJ1-2; possible D gene TRBD1, 6 bases. This CDR3 is 15 amino acids long. Germline lookup yields CDR1 LGHNA and CDR2 YSLEER. Trimming took off 1 base at V and 8 bases at J, with 17 bases between the two ends. The CDR3 sequence: CASSQGLGGRGGYTF. The CDR3, as DNA: TGCGCCAGCAGCCAAGGCCTAGGCGGCAGGGGAGGCTACACCTTC.

With respect to this clonotype: A read error is likely, as this CDR3 ends without the conserved phenylalanine or tryptophan. This chain uses TRBV5-6 with TRBJ2-3; D is ambiguous. Germline values: CDR1 SGHDT, CDR2 YYEEEE. The V end was cut by 4 bases, the J end by 2 bases, with 5 bases between. The CDR3 loop spans 12 amino acids. The CDR3 protein is CASSGDTDTQYL. The CDR3 region has the DNA TGTGCCAGCAGCGGAGACACAGATACGCAGTATTTA.

This clonotype has a count of ten or more. The chain uses TRBV5-6 and TRBJ2-7; 7 bases line up with TRBD1. This CDR3 comprises 14 residues. CDR1 is SGHDT and CDR2 is YYEEEE in the germline V gene. Trimming removed 3 bases from V and 2 bases from J; junction bases left unmatched: 5. The CDR3 nucleotides read TGTGCCAGCAGCTCGGGGACAGCAGCCTACGAGCAGTACTTC. It encodes CASSSGTAAYEQYF.

The J gene is TRBJ2-1, the V gene TRBV2; 7 bases are shared with TRBD1. The V gene's germline CDR1 is SNHLY and CDR2 FYNNEI. Unmatched junction bases numbered 8, after V lost 6 bases and J lost 0 bases. This CDR3 has 16 residues. CDR3 bases: TGTGCCAGCAGGGTGAAATGGGACAGCTCCTACAATGAGCAGTTCTTC. The encoded protein is CASRVKWDSSYNEQFF.

This clonotype was observed a handful of times. The rearrangement uses TRBV11-2 and TRBJ1-1; D is possibly TRBD1 (5 bases). V lost 0 bases, J lost 4 bases, and 12 bases lay in between. Germline V CDR1 and CDR2: SGHAT, FQNNGV. The CDR3 is made up of 15 amino acids. The CDR3 is CASSLDSWGSTEAFF. The CDR3 region has the DNA TGTGCCAGCAGCTTAGATTCGTGGGGGAGCACTGAAGCTTTCTTT.

Comments on this clonotype: This could be a read error, since a much larger clone is one nucleotide away. The chain recombines TRBV19 with TRBJ2-2; the match to TRBD2 covers 12 bases. J lost 7 bases, V lost 7 bases, and 13 bases had no gene match. From germline, CDR1 is LNHDA and CDR2 SQIVND (reference sequence). This CDR3 spans 17 amino acids. This chain's CDR3 is CASIQMGLAGGSGELFF. Here the CDR3 DNA reads TGTGCCAGTATCCAAATGGGACTAGCGGGCGGTAGCGGGGAGCTGTTTTTT.

The chain employs TRBV20-1 and TRBJ2-5, with D perhaps matching TRBD1 (6 bases). This CDR3 has 14 residues. Trimming removed 3 bases from V and 0 bases from J, with 11 bases in between. Germline CDR1 DFQATT, CDR2 SNEGSKA (reference sequence). CDR3 sequence: CSARSRQDQETQYF. The CDR3 DNA reads TGCAGTGCTAGGTCCCGACAGGACCAAGAGACCCAGTACTTC.

As for this clonotype: This could be a read error, since a much larger clone is one nucleotide away. The genes are TRBV4-1 and TRBJ2-1; maybe TRBD1 (6 bases). The V and J ends lost 0 bases and 8 bases respectively, with 11 bases between them. This CDR3 is 14 amino acids long. Per the germline V gene, CDR1 is MGHRA and CDR2 is YSYEKL. The CDR3 DNA sequence: TGCGCCAGCAGCCAAGAACAGGGCGACGATGAGCAGTTCTTC. Residues: CASSQEQGDDEQFF.

The chain couples TRBV7-2 to TRBJ2-5; 10 bases align to TRBD1. The CDR3 contains 16 residues. Trimming at V came to 0 bases and at J to 3 bases, leaving 4 bases not matched to a gene. Germline CDR1 reads SGHTA; CDR2 reads FQGNSA. The CDR3 region has the DNA TGTGCCAGCAGCTTAGCTAAAGGACAGGGGGAAGAGACCCAGTACTTC. Translated, it gives CASSLAKGQGEETQYF.

In its sample, this clonotype was seen many times. The CDR3 reads CASSPVAQPQHF. CDR3 in DNA: TGTGCCAGCAGCCCTGTGGCGCAGCCCCAGCATTTT. This chain links TRBV12-3 or TRBV12-4 with TRBJ1-5; D unclear. The CDR3 has 12 residues. With 6 bases removed from V and 7 bases from J, the gap between germline ends came to 10 bases.

This clonotype has more than one count but fewer than ten. The rearrangement joins TRBV10-3 to TRBJ2-7, with D perhaps TRBD2 (5 bases). Per the germline V gene, CDR1 is ENHRY and CDR2 is SYGVKD. The CDR3 runs to 14 residues. Deletions cut 6 bases from V and 0 bases from J, with 12 bases between. This CDR3 is CAISPAESSYEQYF. The CDR3, as DNA: TGTGCCATCAGCCCAGCGGAGAGCTCCTACGAGCAGTACTTC.

There are many counts of this clonotype. The rearrangement joins TRBV7-8 to TRBJ2-6; D gene unclear. The germline CDR1 and CDR2 sequences are SGHVS and FQNEAQ. This CDR3 is 19 amino acids long. Trimming pared 1 base from V and 0 bases from J, leaving 16 bases between. CDR3 coding DNA: TGTGCCAGCAGCTTAGTTTTTCGGGTACCTAGCTCTGGGGCCAACGTCCTGACTTTC. This gives the protein CASSLVFRVPSSGANVLTF.

This clonotype came up a few times. The rearrangement joins TRBV9 to TRBJ2-7, with unresolved D. The V and J ends lost 0 bases and 6 bases respectively, with 10 bases between them. The CDR3 length is 13 residues. Germline V gene data show CDR1 as SGDLS and CDR2 as YYNGEE. This CDR3 is CASSVAELGEQYF. The CDR3 coding sequence is TGTGCCAGCAGCGTAGCTGAGCTGGGCGAGCAGTACTTC.